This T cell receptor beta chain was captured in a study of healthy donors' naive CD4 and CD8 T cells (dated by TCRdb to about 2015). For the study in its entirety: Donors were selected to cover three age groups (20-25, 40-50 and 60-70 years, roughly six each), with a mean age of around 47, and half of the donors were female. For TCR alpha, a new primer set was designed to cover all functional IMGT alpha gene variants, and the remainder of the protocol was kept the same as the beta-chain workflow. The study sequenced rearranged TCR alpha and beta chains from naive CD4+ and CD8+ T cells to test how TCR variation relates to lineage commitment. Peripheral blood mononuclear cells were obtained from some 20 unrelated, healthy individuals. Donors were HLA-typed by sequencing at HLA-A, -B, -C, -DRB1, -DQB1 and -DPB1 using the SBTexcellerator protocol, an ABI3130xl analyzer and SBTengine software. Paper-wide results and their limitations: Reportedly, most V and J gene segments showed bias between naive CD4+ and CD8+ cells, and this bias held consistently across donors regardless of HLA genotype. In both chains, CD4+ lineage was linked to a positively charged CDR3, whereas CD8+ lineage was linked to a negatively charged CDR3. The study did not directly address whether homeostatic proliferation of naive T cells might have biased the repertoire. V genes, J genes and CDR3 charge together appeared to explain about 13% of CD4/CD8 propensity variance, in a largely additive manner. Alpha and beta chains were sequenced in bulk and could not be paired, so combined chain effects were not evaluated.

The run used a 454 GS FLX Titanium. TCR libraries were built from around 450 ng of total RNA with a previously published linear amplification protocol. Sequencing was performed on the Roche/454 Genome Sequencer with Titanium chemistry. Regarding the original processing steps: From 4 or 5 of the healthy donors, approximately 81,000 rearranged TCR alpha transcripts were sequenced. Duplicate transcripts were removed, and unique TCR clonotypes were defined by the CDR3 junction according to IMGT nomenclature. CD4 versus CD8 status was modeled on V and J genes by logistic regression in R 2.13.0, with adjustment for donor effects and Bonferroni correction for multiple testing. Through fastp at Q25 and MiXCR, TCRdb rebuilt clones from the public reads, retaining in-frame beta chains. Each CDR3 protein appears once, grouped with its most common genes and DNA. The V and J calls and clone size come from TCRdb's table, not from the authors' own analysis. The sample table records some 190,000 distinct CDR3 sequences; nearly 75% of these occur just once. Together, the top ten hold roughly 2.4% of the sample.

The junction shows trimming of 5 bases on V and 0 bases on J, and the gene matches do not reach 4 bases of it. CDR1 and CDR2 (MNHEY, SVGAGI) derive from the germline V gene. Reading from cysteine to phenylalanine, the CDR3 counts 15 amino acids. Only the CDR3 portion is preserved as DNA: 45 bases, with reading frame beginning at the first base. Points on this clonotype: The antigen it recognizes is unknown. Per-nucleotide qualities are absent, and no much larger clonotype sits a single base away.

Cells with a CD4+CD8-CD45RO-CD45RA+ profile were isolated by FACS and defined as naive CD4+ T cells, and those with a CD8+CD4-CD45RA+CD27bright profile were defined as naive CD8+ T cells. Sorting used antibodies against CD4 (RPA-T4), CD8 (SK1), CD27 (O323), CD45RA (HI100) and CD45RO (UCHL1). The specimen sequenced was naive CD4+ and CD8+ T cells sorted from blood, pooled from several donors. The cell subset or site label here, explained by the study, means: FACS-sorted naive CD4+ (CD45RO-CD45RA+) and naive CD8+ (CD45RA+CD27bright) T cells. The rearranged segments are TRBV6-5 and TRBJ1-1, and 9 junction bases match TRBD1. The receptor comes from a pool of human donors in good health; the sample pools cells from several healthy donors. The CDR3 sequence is CASSPRDRVNTEAFF. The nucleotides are TGTGCCAGCAGTCCCCGGGACAGGGTGAACACTGAAGCTTTCTTT.